Given below is one TCR beta chain in context. Its antigen remains unknown. Some clones are missing from TCRdb's copy, which holds only in-frame ones; the method was immunoSEQ multiplex PCR. The table lists about 160,000 clones, roughly 90% of them singletons. The data originate from a study of T cell responses to AZD1222 COVID-19 vaccine. Study-level points and caveats: Seropositive status at baseline applied to only five or six AZD1222 recipients. Nearly half of spike-specific TCRs reportedly target variant regions that are unmutated in the B.1.351 and B.1.1.7 variants. Females outnumbered males among donors, who were mostly white British; clonal diversity was possibly underestimated.

This CDR3 region has 16 residues. The germline CDR1 and CDR2 sequences are LGHNA and YSLEER. V lost 1 base to trimming and J lost 1 base; unmatched junction nucleotides: 7. This specimen consisted of peripheral blood, obtained on day 0 of AZD1222 vaccination. V and J are TRBV4-3 and TRBJ2-7, with 7 bases lining up with TRBD2. This TCR was sampled from an adult in good health. CDR3 sequence: CASSQGPGRQSYEQYF. The CDR3 nucleotides are TGCGCCAGCAGCCAAGGCCCCGGGAGGCAATCCTACGAGCAGTACTTC.